A single sample is the source of the 24 T cell receptor beta chains below, sequenced in a study of T and B cells in COVID-19 patients. BIOMED2 TRB-A/B primer pools were used in multiplex TRB PCR. TCRdb called the multiplex PCR reads again in MiXCR, with one record for every CDR3 protein. This table has around 8,000 distinct CDR3 sequences, about 30% appearing once. Each TRB amplification used roughly 250-550 ng of genomic DNA from blood. Sequenced input: blood. These receptors all stem from a human donor with active COVID-19.

This sequence joins TRBV11-2 and TRBJ2-2; 9 bases match TRBD1. Per the germline V gene, CDR1 is SGHAT and CDR2 is FQNNGV. The CDR3 spans 21 residues. V shed 4 bases, J shed 0 bases, and the junction held 18 bases outside the gene matches. The CDR3 sequence is CASSYPRLTLGTGTNTGELFF. The CDR3, as DNA: TGTGCCAGCAGCTACCCGAGATTAACACTAGGGACAGGGACGAACACCGGGGAGCTGTTTTTT.

Only a few counts were recorded for this clonotype. The V call is TRBV15, the J call TRBJ2-4; a weak D match, TRBD1 (6 bases). The V gene's germline CDR1 is LNHNV and CDR2 YYDKDF (reference sequence). Trimming stripped 5 bases from V and 3 bases from J, with 14 bases between. The CDR3 has 15 residues. CDR3 amino acids: CATSVETGRKNIQYF. As DNA, the CDR3 is TGTGCCACCAGCGTGGAGACAGGACGCAAAAACATTCAGTACTTC.

This clonotype rates as medium-sized. This rearrangement joins TRBV19 to TRBJ2-5; maybe TRBD2 (7 bases). The CDR3 is 14 amino acids. V lost 8 bases and J lost 1, with 14 bases in between. Germline CDR1 LNHDA, CDR2 SQIVND (reference sequence). This CDR3 reads CASRRGASQETQYF. CDR3 bases: TGTGCCAGTCGCCGGGGGGCGTCCCAAGAGACCCAGTACTTC.

The sample holds a few counts of this clonotype. CDR3 in amino acids: CASSPRDSGGVRPDTQYF. CDR3 nucleotides: TGTGCCAGCTCTCCGCGAGATAGCGGGGGGGTCCGCCCAGATACGCAGTATTTT. The rearrangement links TRBV18 to TRBJ2-3; 11 bases are shared with TRBD2. Germline trimming cut 6 bases from V and 4 bases from J; bases unmatched to any gene: 15. Germline assignment: CDR1 KGHSH and CDR2 LQKENI. The CDR3 is made up of 18 amino acids.

This clonotype was seen only a few times. V gene TRBV5-4 combines with J gene TRBJ2-1, with 8 nucleotides matching TRBD1. The junction had 6 bases not matched to a gene; V was cut back by 3 bases and J by 4 bases. In germline, CDR1 is SGHNT, CDR2 YYREEE (reference sequence). The CDR3 totals 15 residues. The CDR3 DNA reads TGTGCCAGCAGCTCCAGGGGGCTCCCTTACAATGAGCAGTTCTTC. It encodes CASSSRGLPYNEQFF.

By share, this clonotype counts as medium-sized. The V and J genes are TRBV27 and TRBJ2-1; possibly TRBD2 for D (7 bases). There are 15 residues in the CDR3. Between the trimmed V and J ends, which lost 7 bases and 8 bases, there was a span of 21 bases. Looked up from germline, CDR1 is MNHEY and CDR2 is SMNVEV (reference sequence). The CDR3 here is CASTKGGGPRDEQFF. CDR3 bases: TGTGCCAGCACCAAAGGCGGGGGCCCGCGAGATGAGCAGTTCTTC.

Relative to its sample, this clonotype is medium-sized (0.01 to 0.1%). This sequence joins TRBV19 and TRBJ2-5, with D uncertain. The CDR3 is 12 residues long. CDR1 and CDR2 (germline): LNHDA, SQIVND (reference sequence). V lost 6 bases and J 6 bases, leaving 11 bases between the germline ends. This CDR3 reads CASSNSRQTQYF. The CDR3 DNA reads TGTGCCAGTAGCAACTCACGGCAGACCCAGTACTTC.

Remarks on this clonotype: This sequence may be a read error, since a much larger clone differs from it by one base. The rearrangement joins TRBV5-6 to TRBJ1-4, with 11 bases identical to TRBD1. The CDR3 contains 13 residues. The junction had 5 bases not matched to a gene; V was cut back by 8 bases and J by 8 bases. From germline, CDR1 is SGHDT and CDR2 YYEEEE. DNA for the CDR3: TGTGCCAGAAGCGGGACAGGGGGGGAAAAACTGTTTTTT. This gives the protein CARSGTGGEKLFF.

This clonotype appeared once. The rearrangement uses TRBV5-1 and TRBJ2-5; possibly TRBD1 or TRBD2 for D (6 bases each). Per germline, CDR1 SGHRS and CDR2 YFSETQ. Trimming shortened V by 5 bases and J by 3 bases, and 20 bases separated the two germline ends. The CDR3 spans 16 residues. In DNA form, the CDR3 reads TGCGCCAGCAGTGTCGGGGGCTCCCGGGCGGAAGAGACCCAGTACTTC. It translates to CASSVGGSRAEETQYF.

By share of the sample, this clonotype is medium-sized. This chain uses TRBV27 with TRBJ2-5; no definite D call. Trimming cost V 2 bases and J 5 bases, with 15 bases left between them. Germline loops: CDR1 MNHEY, CDR2 SMNVEV (reference sequence). The CDR3 is 15 residues long. The CDR3 coding sequence is TGTGCCAGCAGTTTACTCCCCACTTTAGGCGAGACCCAGTACTTC. Amino acids: CASSLLPTLGETQYF.

The chain is built from TRBV7-9 and TRBJ1-1; D gene unclear. Between the trimmed V and J ends, which lost 0 bases and 0 bases, there was a span of 8 bases. Germline CDR1 SEHNR, CDR2 FQNEAQ (reference sequence). The CDR3 spans 15 residues. The DNA for the CDR3 is TGTGCCAGCAGCTTAGCGGCAGGACTGAACACTGAAGCTTTCTTT. Its protein is CASSLAAGLNTEAFF.

In its sample, this clonotype is medium-sized. The rearrangement uses TRBV19 and TRBJ1-2, with a possible D match to TRBD1 (5 bases). Per germline, CDR1 LNHDA and CDR2 SQIVND (reference sequence). The CDR3 runs 14 residues. Trimming pared 3 bases from V and 4 bases from J, leaving 12 bases between. The chain's CDR3 is CASSMGAGTYGYTF. CDR3 DNA sequence: TGTGCCAGTAGTATGGGCGCAGGGACCTATGGCTACACCTTC.

This clonotype qualifies as medium-sized. J is TRBJ2-5 and V is TRBV19, with TRBD1 as a possible D gene (6 bases). The CDR3 is 15 amino acids. V shed 1 base and J shed 5 bases, with 14 bases lying between them. Germline V gene lookup returns CDR1 LNHDA and CDR2 SQIVND (reference sequence). DNA for the CDR3: TGTGCCAGTAGTATAGTACACAGGGTGGTGGAGACCCAGTACTTC. It specifies CASSIVHRVVETQYF.

The table lists this clonotype with a few counts. The genes are TRBV11-2 and TRBJ2-3; 12 nucleotides match TRBD2. V dropped 5 bases and J dropped 0; count of bases not matched to a gene: 6. The CDR3 is 17 amino acids. Per germline, CDR1 SGHAT and CDR2 FQNNGV. The CDR3: CASSLRLAGDSTDTQYF. The CDR3 bases are TGTGCCAGCAGCCTACGACTAGCGGGGGACAGCACAGATACGCAGTATTTT.

This clonotype has a handful of counts. V usage is TRBV6-5 and J usage is TRBJ2-1; D may be TRBD1 or TRBD2 (6 bases each). Germline V gene lookup returns CDR1 MNHEY and CDR2 SVGAGI. This CDR3 spans 15 amino acids. V lost 5 bases to trimming and J lost 7 bases, with 18 bases between them. CDR3 sequence (DNA): TGTGCCAGCAGTCCAATCGGGGGCTTAGGGAATGAGCAGTTCTTC. Its translation: CASSPIGGLGNEQFF.

This clonotype ranks as medium-sized. This chain uses TRBV5-6 with TRBJ2-2; D not resolved. V shed 2 bases and J shed 2 bases, with 7 bases lying between them. This CDR3 contains 14 residues. Germline CDR1 and CDR2: SGHDT and YYEEEE. This CDR3 is CASSFATNTGELFF. The CDR3 nucleotides are TGTGCCAGCAGCTTCGCCACTAACACCGGGGAGCTGTTTTTT.

V usage is TRBV6-6 and J usage is TRBJ1-1; D call uncertain. The CDR3 contains 14 residues. Germline V CDR1 and CDR2: MNHNY, SVGAGI (reference sequence). V shed 0 bases and J shed 7 bases, with 12 bases lying between them. The CDR3 region is CASSYSRVYNEAFF. The CDR3 DNA reads as TGTGCCAGCAGTTACTCGAGGGTTTACAATGAAGCTTTCTTT.

The rearrangement uses TRBV5-4 and TRBJ2-5; a possible D gene is TRBD1 (5 bases). CDR1 is SGHNT, CDR2 YYREEE, per germline (reference sequence). V lost 4 bases and J 0 bases, leaving 10 bases between the germline ends. This CDR3 spans 14 amino acids. The CDR3 DNA reads TGTGCCAGCAGCGGCAGGGTAAACCAAGAGACCCAGTACTTC. Encoded protein: CASSGRVNQETQYF.

This clonotype was found once. The gene calls are TRBV5-1 and TRBJ2-3; 7 nucleotides match TRBD2. With V trimmed by 2 bases and J by 0 bases, 9 bases remained unmatched. This CDR3 spans 17 amino acids. Germline-derived CDR1 and CDR2 are SGHRS and YFSETQ. This chain's CDR3 is CASSFGGGTSSTDTQYF. Written as DNA, the CDR3 is TGCGCCAGCAGCTTCGGCGGGGGAACTTCTAGCACAGATACGCAGTATTTT.

A note on this clonotype: Since a much larger clone is just one base distant, this may be a read error. The CDR3 DNA is TGTGCCAGCAGTTGGGGGTTAACGAGCGAGCAGTACTTC. Amino acids: CASSWGLTSEQYF. This chain connects TRBV27 to TRBJ2-7; possibly TRBD1 or TRBD2 for D (5 bases each). Germline-derived CDR1 and CDR2 are MNHEY and SMNVEV (reference sequence). V lost 4 bases and J lost 6, with 13 bases in between. There are 13 residues in the CDR3.

J is TRBJ2-3 and V is TRBV20-1; 9 bases fit TRBD2. The CDR3 totals 13 residues. V trimming: 8 bases; J trimming: 2 bases; junction bases outside the gene matches: 5. CDR1 is DFQATT and CDR2 is SNEGSKA in the germline V gene (reference sequence). This chain's CDR3 is CSPVAGATDTQYF. CDR3 DNA sequence: TGCAGTCCGGTAGCGGGGGCCACAGATACGCAGTATTTT.

This chain connects TRBV7-9 to TRBJ2-5; D gene uncertain. Deletions cut 1 base from V and 4 bases from J, with 10 bases between. Germline V gene sequence: CDR1 SEHNR, CDR2 FQNEAQ (reference sequence). The CDR3 contains 14 residues. CDR3 sequence: CASSLETARETQYF. In nucleotides, the CDR3 is TGTGCCAGCAGCTTAGAAACGGCGCGAGAGACCCAGTACTTC.

Points on this clonotype: The conserved final phenylalanine or tryptophan is absent from the CDR3, which likely points to a read error. This chain uses TRBV5-5 with TRBJ2-7; D is ambiguous. V shed 0 bases and J shed 2 bases, with 15 bases lying between them. Germline V gene sequence: CDR1 SGHKS, CDR2 YYEKEE (reference sequence). This CDR3 contains 16 residues. This CDR3 is CASSLGPGFLTYEQYI. The CDR3 DNA reads TGTGCCAGCAGCTTGGGCCCGGGCTTTTTGACCTACGAGCAGTACATC.

To note about this clonotype: A read error may explain this, as a much larger clone is one base away. The rearrangement uses TRBV12-3 or TRBV12-4 and TRBJ2-5, with a tentative D call TRBD1 (6 bases). The CDR3 length is 12 residues. The CDR3 loop reads CVSSGQGETQYF. CDR3 DNA: TGTGTCAGCAGTGGTCAGGGGGAGACCCAGTACTTC.